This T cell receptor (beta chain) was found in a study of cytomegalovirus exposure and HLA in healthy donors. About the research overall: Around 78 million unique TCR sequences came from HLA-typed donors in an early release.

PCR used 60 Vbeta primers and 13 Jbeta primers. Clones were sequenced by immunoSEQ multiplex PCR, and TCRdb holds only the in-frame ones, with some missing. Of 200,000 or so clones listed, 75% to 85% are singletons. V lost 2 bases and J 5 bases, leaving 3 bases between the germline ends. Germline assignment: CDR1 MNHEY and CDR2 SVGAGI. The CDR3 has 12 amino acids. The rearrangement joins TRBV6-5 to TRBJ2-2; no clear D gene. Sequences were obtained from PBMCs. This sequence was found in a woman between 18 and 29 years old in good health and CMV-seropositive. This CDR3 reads CASSYTTGELFF. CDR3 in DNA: TGTGCCAGCAGTTACACTACCGGGGAGCTGTTTTTT.